Each of the 18 T cell receptor beta chains below was sequenced from the same sample in a study of blood T cell repertoires in COVID-19. The table came from immunoSEQ multiplex PCR; TCRdb's copy has only in-frame clones and leaves some out. The sample has 250,000 to 350,000 clones; 75% to 90% are singletons. Input material: PBMCs or T cells enriched from blood (not recorded which). All receptors come from a woman aged 30 to 39 who had recovered from COVID-19.

V is TRBV5-5 and J is TRBJ2-5, with D possibly matching TRBD1 (5 bases). The V gene's germline CDR1 is SGHKS and CDR2 YYEKEE (reference sequence). The CDR3 runs 16 residues. The ends were cut back, 0 bases at V and 0 bases at J, with 12 bases in the middle. The CDR3 DNA reads TGTGCCAGCAGCTTGGAGGACACTCGGTACCAAGAGACCCAGTACTTC. It translates to CASSLEDTRYQETQYF.

J is TRBJ1-1 and V is TRBV2; 7 bases align to TRBD1. This CDR3 contains 12 residues. The V gene's germline CDR1 is SNHLY and CDR2 FYNNEI. The V and J ends lost 4 bases and 4 bases, in that order; junction bases with no gene match: 0. In DNA form, the CDR3 reads TGTGCCAGCAGTGGGGACAGCACTGAAGCTTTCTTT. Its translation: CASSGDSTEAFF.

The rearrangement uses TRBV11-1 and TRBJ2-3; D uncertain. The V end lost 4 bases, the J end lost 0 bases, and 11 bases lay between the germline ends. The length of the CDR3 is 15 residues. Germline V gene sequence: CDR1 SGHAT, CDR2 FQDESV (reference sequence). The CDR3 DNA reads TGTGCCAGCAGCTCTCAAGCCCCTAGCACAGATACGCAGTATTTT. Encoded protein: CASSSQAPSTDTQYF.

This chain joins TRBV3-1 (or the pseudogene TRBV3-2) and TRBJ1-6; no definite D call. This CDR3 has 15 residues. The V end was cut by 0 bases, the J end by 9 bases, with 12 bases between. The germline V gene encodes CDR1 LGHDT and CDR2 YNNKEL (reference sequence). CDR3: CASSQDGGSVSPLHF. The CDR3 DNA follows: TGTGCCAGCAGCCAAGATGGAGGGTCGGTTTCACCCCTCCACTTT.

In this sample, this clone turned up once. The rearrangement uses TRBV18 and TRBJ1-3; 7 positions agree with TRBD1. Germline lookup yields CDR1 KGHSH and CDR2 LQKENI. V lost 3 bases to trimming and J lost 3 bases; unmatched junction nucleotides: 11. The CDR3 sequence is 17 residues long. CDR3 loop: CASSPPTGSNFGNTIYF. The CDR3 DNA reads as TGTGCCAGCTCACCCCCGACAGGGTCCAACTTTGGAAACACCATATATTTT.

This clone is a singleton in its sample. The chain combines TRBV28 with TRBJ1-1; D gene unclear. This CDR3 is 14 amino acids long. V shed 1 base and J shed 1 base, with 7 bases lying between them. In germline, CDR1 is MDHEN, CDR2 SYDVKM. Here the CDR3 DNA reads TGTGCCAGCAGTTTATCGAGGGCGAACACTGAAGCTTTCTTT. Protein product: CASSLSRANTEAFF. Full variable domain (outside the CDR3, taken from reference TRBV28 and TRBJ1-1): DVKVTQSSRYLVKRTGEKVFLECVQDMDHENMFWYRQDPGLGLRLIYFSYDVKMKEKGDIPEGYSVSREKKERFSLILESASTNQTSMYLCASSLSRANTEAFFGQGTRLTVV.

This clone came up once. The chain recombines TRBV30 with TRBJ2-7, with TRBD1 matching 11 bases. V lost 3 bases to trimming and J lost 0 bases; unmatched junction nucleotides: 10. The V gene's germline CDR1 is GTSNPN and CDR2 SVGIG (reference sequence). The CDR3 length is 17 residues. CDR3 sequence (DNA): TGTGCCTGGAGGGGATCGGGACAGGGGGTCGGCTCCTACGAGCAGTACTTC. Translation gives CAWRGSGQGVGSYEQYF.

The chain couples TRBV3-1 (or the pseudogene TRBV3-2) to TRBJ1-4; perhaps TRBD1 as D (6 bases). V was shortened by 4 bases and J by 8 bases, with 14 bases between the two germline ends. This CDR3 has 14 amino acids. Germline lookup yields CDR1 LGHDT and CDR2 YNNKEL (reference sequence). The CDR3, as DNA: TGTGCCAGCAGCCGGAACAGGGTCGAGGAAAAACTGTTTTTT. Amino acids: CASSRNRVEEKLFF.

The chain employs TRBV5-4 and TRBJ2-6, with D perhaps matching TRBD2 (5 bases). There are 17 residues in the CDR3. Germline CDR1 and CDR2: SGHNT and YYREEE (reference sequence). V lost 4 bases and J lost 0, with 14 bases in between. The CDR3 loop reads CASSVNRDYSGANVLTF. The CDR3 DNA is TGTGCCAGCAGCGTGAACCGGGATTACTCTGGGGCCAACGTCCTGACTTTC.

V usage is TRBV6-5 and J usage is TRBJ2-7, with 7 nucleotides matching TRBD2. Germline V lookup: CDR1 MNHEY, CDR2 SVGAGI. The V segment lost 3 bases and the J segment 0 bases; nucleotides outside the gene matches: 2. The CDR3 length is 14 residues. CDR3 sequence: CASSYRGSSYEQYF. DNA of the CDR3: TGTGCCAGCAGTTATCGCGGGAGCTCCTACGAGCAGTACTTC.

This clone showed up just a few times. The chain uses TRBV5-1 and TRBJ2-1; 10 bases line up with TRBD1. Germline loops: CDR1 SGHRS, CDR2 YFSETQ. The CDR3 length is 17 residues. Unmatched junction bases numbered 5, after V lost 0 bases and J lost 2 bases. The CDR3 reads CASSLVGQGRPYNEQFF. The CDR3 coding sequence is TGCGCCAGCAGCTTGGTGGGACAGGGGAGGCCCTACAATGAGCAGTTCTTC.

The chain links TRBV3-1 (or the pseudogene TRBV3-2) to TRBJ1-6; D unresolved. Germline values: CDR1 LGHDT, CDR2 YNNKEL (reference sequence). The V end lost 1 base, the J end lost 2 bases, and 12 bases lay between the germline ends. The CDR3 is 17 residues long. CDR3 DNA sequence: TGTGCCAGCAGCCAAGGAGGGAGGGTCGCCTATAATTCACCCCTCCACTTT. Its protein is CASSQGGRVAYNSPLHF.

The rearrangement links TRBV7-9 to TRBJ2-3, with D possibly TRBD1 on 6 matching bases. In germline, CDR1 is SEHNR, CDR2 FQNEAQ (reference sequence). This CDR3 is 16 amino acids long. Trimming removed 2 bases from V and 2 bases from J, with 14 bases in between. The CDR3 protein is CASSLRETGSTDTQYF. The CDR3 coding sequence is TGTGCCAGCAGCTTAAGAGAGACAGGATCCACAGATACGCAGTATTTT.

This clone was recorded once. The genes are TRBV28 and TRBJ2-1, with a tentative D call TRBD2 (5 bases). V shed 6 bases and J shed 8 bases, with 38 bases lying between them. Germline lookup yields CDR1 MDHEN and CDR2 SYDVKM. The CDR3 has 21 residues. CDR3 coding DNA: TGTGCCAGCAGCTTCCGGACTGCAGGCGCCAAAACCTTGAGACGATTAGATGAGCAGTTCTTC. Its translation is CASSFRTAGAKTLRRLDEQFF.

This clone was picked up a small number of times. V gene TRBV30 combines with J gene TRBJ2-2; 11 nucleotides align to TRBD1. Trimming removed 4 bases from V and 4 bases from J; junction bases left unmatched: 8. Germline V CDR1 and CDR2: GTSNPN, SVGIG (reference sequence). The CDR3 loop spans 16 amino acids. CDR3 coding DNA: TGTGCCTGGAAGGACAGGGGGCGATGGGGCACCGGGGAGCTGTTTTTT. Translated: CAWKDRGRWGTGELFF.

The chain joins TRBV25-1 to TRBJ2-1; D is perhaps TRBD2 (6 bases). In germline, CDR1 is MGHDK, CDR2 SYGVNS. V dropped 6 bases and J dropped 14 bases, with 20 bases sitting between them. The CDR3 is 13 amino acids. CDR3 DNA sequence: TGTGCCAGCAGCGCCCGGAGGGCGGGTAGAGAGTTCTTC. Protein sequence: CASSARRAGREFF.

The chain uses TRBV5-1 and TRBJ2-5; 11 bases agree with TRBD2. Germline values: CDR1 SGHRS, CDR2 YFSETQ. J gave up 2 bases and V 6 bases, and 6 bases lay outside the gene matches. The CDR3 runs to 15 residues. The CDR3, as DNA: TGCGCCAGCACCCTAACTAGCGGGGGTCAAGAGACCCAGTACTTC. Translating gives CASTLTSGGQETQYF.

This clone was seen repeatedly, ten times or more. In nucleotides, the CDR3 is TGTGCCAGCAGCCAAGATCGCCCGGGACTAGTGCAAGACGAGCAGTACTTC. Amino acids: CASSQDRPGLVQDEQYF. J is TRBJ2-7 and V is TRBV3-1 (or the pseudogene TRBV3-2); 8 positions agree with TRBD2. Germline V gene lookup returns CDR1 LGHDT and CDR2 YNNKEL (reference sequence). The CDR3 extends over 17 amino acids. J was trimmed by 5 bases and V by 0 bases; bases with no gene match: 12.